This T cell receptor (beta chain) was identified during a study of cytomegalovirus exposure and HLA in healthy donors. The CDR3 extends over 14 amino acids. Trimming removed 8 bases from V and 0 bases from J, with 11 bases in between. Germline V CDR1 and CDR2: PRHDT, FYEKMQ (reference sequence). With 60 Vbeta and 13 Jbeta primers, the PCR was carried out. The data were produced by immunoSEQ multiplex PCR, yet TCRdb's version contains in-frame clones alone and is incomplete. The repertoire holds some 160,000 clones, with 79% as singletons. The V gene is TRBV13, the J gene TRBJ1-3; a weak D match, TRBD1 (5 bases). Sequenced sample: PBMCs. This TCR came from a woman in her thirties or forties in good health and CMV-seronegative. CDR3 loop: CASQMDNSGNTIYF. CDR3 sequence (DNA): TGTGCCAGCCAGATGGACAACTCTGGAAACACCATATATTTT. The complete variable domain, with remaining parts taken from reference TRBV13 and TRBJ1-3, reads AAGVIQSPRHLIKEKRETATLKCYPIPRHDTVYWYQQGPGQDPQFLISFYEKMQSDKGSIPDRFSAQQFSDYHSELNMSSLELGDSALYFCASQMDNSGNTIYFGEGSWLTVV.